A selection of T cell receptor beta chains follows, all from one sample in a study of blood T cell repertoires in COVID-19. Data came from immunoSEQ multiplex PCR; TCRdb stores just in-frame clones and leaves some out. The repertoire includes some 300,000 clones, approximately 86% of them detected once, and roughly 2% sits in the top ten. What was sequenced was peripheral blood. Receptors originate from a man aged 18 to 30 with active or convalescent COVID-19. Both conserved end residues are part of each CDR3. A D gene is named only where the DNA matches it firmly. Clone size is given for some rows only: seen once, a few or many times, or a class if the clone is expanded.

v_call: TRBV7-6; j_call: TRBJ2-7; d_call: NA; clone_size: once; cdr3_nt: TGTGCCAGCAGCTTTGGTGGGAGGCCCTACGAGCAGTACTTC; cdr3_aa: CASSFGGRPYEQYF
v_call: TRBV7-6; j_call: TRBJ1-1; d_call: NA; clone_size: NA; cdr3_nt: TGTGCCAGCAGCCTGACAGTAACCACTGAAGCTTTCTTT; cdr3_aa: CASSLTVTTEAFF
v_call: TRBV13; j_call: TRBJ1-4; d_call: TRBD1; clone_size: NA; cdr3_nt: TGTGCCAGCAGCCCACGACAGGGGTTTGGGACTAATGAAAAACTGTTTTTT; cdr3_aa: CASSPRQGFGTNEKLFF
v_call: TRBV18; j_call: TRBJ2-1; d_call: TRBD1; clone_size: NA; cdr3_nt: TGTGCCAGCTCACGAGGGACAGGGGACTACAATGAGCAGTTCTTC; cdr3_aa: CASSRGTGDYNEQFF
v_call: TRBV5-6; j_call: TRBJ1-6; d_call: NA; clone_size: NA; cdr3_nt: TGTGCCAGCAGCTTAGGGGTGAATGGGTCACCCCTCCACTTT; cdr3_aa: CASSLGVNGSPLHF
v_call: TRBV6-6; j_call: TRBJ2-7; d_call: NA; clone_size: NA; cdr3_nt: TGTGCCAGCAGTTACACAGGGACCGACGAGCAGTACTTC; cdr3_aa: CASSYTGTDEQYF
v_call: TRBV12-5; j_call: TRBJ2-5; d_call: NA; clone_size: once; cdr3_nt: TGTGCTAGTGGCTTGGATCGTGAGACCCAGTACTTC; cdr3_aa: CASGLDRETQYF
v_call: TRBV28; j_call: TRBJ1-1; d_call: NA; clone_size: NA; cdr3_nt: TGTGCCAGCAGGCCGACCGGGTCCCGATTTTCCACTGAAGCTTTCTTT; cdr3_aa: CASRPTGSRFSTEAFF
v_call: TRBV6-5; j_call: TRBJ1-4; d_call: NA; clone_size: once; cdr3_nt: TGTGCCAGCAGTTACCAGTATCATGATAATGAAAAACTGTTTTTT; cdr3_aa: CASSYQYHDNEKLFF
v_call: TRBV5-1; j_call: TRBJ2-7; d_call: NA; clone_size: NA; cdr3_nt: TGCGCCAGCAGAGCGGATATCCACGAGCAGTACTTC; cdr3_aa: CASRADIHEQYF
v_call: TRBV11-2; j_call: TRBJ1-1; d_call: NA; clone_size: NA; cdr3_nt: TGTGCCAGCAGCATAACCCCACGGGGGACTGAAGCTTTCTTT; cdr3_aa: CASSITPRGTEAFF
v_call: TRBV5-1; j_call: TRBJ1-5; d_call: NA; clone_size: NA; cdr3_nt: TGCGCCAGCATTATCTCGGGGTCGGGGCAGCCCCAGCATTTT; cdr3_aa: CASIISGSGQPQHF
v_call: TRBV10-3; j_call: TRBJ1-1; d_call: NA; clone_size: NA; cdr3_nt: TGTGCCATCAGTGAACACGCAGACACTGAAGCTTTCTTT; cdr3_aa: CAISEHADTEAFF
v_call: TRBV6-5; j_call: TRBJ2-3; d_call: TRBD2; clone_size: NA; cdr3_nt: TGTGCCAGCATCCGACTAGCGGGGAGCACAGATACGCAGTATTTT; cdr3_aa: CASIRLAGSTDTQYF
v_call: TRBV7-6; j_call: TRBJ2-7; d_call: TRBD2; clone_size: NA; cdr3_nt: TGTGCCAGCAGCCTTGGCGGGGGGGCCCTTTACGAGCAGTACTTC; cdr3_aa: CASSLGGGALYEQYF
v_call: TRBV5-1; j_call: TRBJ2-7; d_call: TRBD1; clone_size: NA; cdr3_nt: TGCGCCAGCAGCTTAAGAGGACAGGGGCCCTACGAGCAGTACTTC; cdr3_aa: CASSLRGQGPYEQYF
v_call: TRBV6-1; j_call: TRBJ2-7; d_call: TRBD1; clone_size: NA; cdr3_nt: TGTGCCAGCAGTGGTACTTCCGGGACAGGGGTACTCGAGCAGTACTTC; cdr3_aa: CASSGTSGTGVLEQYF
v_call: TRBV19; j_call: TRBJ1-4; d_call: NA; clone_size: once; cdr3_nt: TGTGCCAGTAGCCTAAACAGAGCAACTAATGAAAAACTGTTTTTT; cdr3_aa: CASSLNRATNEKLFF
v_call: TRBV5-1; j_call: TRBJ2-7; d_call: NA; clone_size: NA; cdr3_nt: TGCGCCAGCAGCGCCTATCCAGGGGTCTACGAGCAGTACTTC; cdr3_aa: CASSAYPGVYEQYF
v_call: TRBV5-1; j_call: TRBJ2-7; d_call: TRBD2; clone_size: few; cdr3_nt: TGCGCCAGCAGCTTGGGGGGACTAGCGGGGTCCTGGGAGCAGTACTTC; cdr3_aa: CASSLGGLAGSWEQYF
v_call: TRBV29-1; j_call: TRBJ2-1; d_call: TRBD2; clone_size: NA; cdr3_nt: TGCAGCGTTGAAGTTGGAGGGGGCGGCGGGACTAGCGGGAGGAGGGGTGAGCAGTTCTTC; cdr3_aa: CSVEVGGGGGTSGRRGEQFF
v_call: TRBV5-4; j_call: TRBJ2-5; d_call: TRBD2; clone_size: NA; cdr3_nt: TGTGCCAGCAGCTCGGGGCTAGCGGTTCAGACCCAGTACTTC; cdr3_aa: CASSSGLAVQTQYF
v_call: TRBV4-3; j_call: TRBJ1-1; d_call: TRBD1; clone_size: few; cdr3_nt: TGCGCCAGCAGCCAGGATTCCGGGACAGGCGAGACTGAAGCTTTCTTT; cdr3_aa: CASSQDSGTGETEAFF
v_call: TRBV20-1; j_call: TRBJ1-2; d_call: NA; clone_size: NA; cdr3_nt: TGCAGTGCTAGGTCAGAGGGTGGCTACACCTTC; cdr3_aa: CSARSEGGYTF
v_call: TRBV5-4; j_call: TRBJ2-2; d_call: NA; clone_size: NA; cdr3_nt: TGTGCCAGCAGCTGGGCCCCCACCGGGGAGCTGTTTTTT; cdr3_aa: CASSWAPTGELFF
v_call: TRBV4-1; j_call: TRBJ1-1; d_call: NA; clone_size: NA; cdr3_nt: TGCGCCAGCAGCCAGGTCGACGGGGGGAACTCTGAAGCTTTCTTT; cdr3_aa: CASSQVDGGNSEAFF
v_call: TRBV6-2/TRBV6-3; j_call: TRBJ2-3; d_call: TRBD2; clone_size: NA; cdr3_nt: TGTGCCAGCAGCCCAGTGTCAGTTAGCGGGGATTTAGGAGATACGCAGTATTTT; cdr3_aa: CASSPVSVSGDLGDTQYF
v_call: TRBV5-1; j_call: TRBJ1-1; d_call: NA; clone_size: NA; cdr3_nt: TGCGCCAGCAGCTGGGGGGAACAAATCGCTGAAGCTTTCTTT; cdr3_aa: CASSWGEQIAEAFF
v_call: TRBV18; j_call: TRBJ2-5; d_call: NA; clone_size: NA; cdr3_nt: TGTGCCAGCTCACCAGCAGGACTATCAGAGACCCAGTACTTC; cdr3_aa: CASSPAGLSETQYF
v_call: TRBV3-1/TRBV3-2; j_call: TRBJ2-1; d_call: TRBD2; clone_size: NA; cdr3_nt: TGTGCCAGCAGCCAACCCGTGCGGGGGGAGCAGTTCTTC; cdr3_aa: CASSQPVRGEQFF
v_call: TRBV28; j_call: TRBJ1-1; d_call: TRBD1; clone_size: NA; cdr3_nt: TGTGCCAGCAGCCCGACCTCAGGGACAGGAGGAACTGAAGCTTTCTTT; cdr3_aa: CASSPTSGTGGTEAFF
v_call: TRBV4-2; j_call: TRBJ2-2; d_call: NA; clone_size: NA; cdr3_nt: TGTGCCAGCAGCCAAGATTTTCGGGCCGGGGAGCTGTTTTTT; cdr3_aa: CASSQDFRAGELFF
v_call: TRBV7-9; j_call: TRBJ2-7; d_call: TRBD2; clone_size: once; cdr3_nt: TGTGCCAGCAGCTTAGGTCCAGAAGCGGGAGTCCACGAGCAGTACTTC; cdr3_aa: CASSLGPEAGVHEQYF
v_call: TRBV27; j_call: TRBJ1-5; d_call: TRBD1; clone_size: NA; cdr3_nt: TGTGCCAGCAGTTCGGGACAGTACAATCAGCCCCAGCATTTT; cdr3_aa: CASSSGQYNQPQHF
v_call: TRBV7-2; j_call: TRBJ1-5; d_call: TRBD1; clone_size: NA; cdr3_nt: TGTGCCAGCAGCCAGACAGGGGGCTCTCAGCCCCAGCATTTT; cdr3_aa: CASSQTGGSQPQHF
v_call: TRBV11-1; j_call: TRBJ2-3; d_call: NA; clone_size: once; cdr3_nt: TGTGCCAGCAGCGAACCCTACAGGGGCGGGGCAGATACGCAGTATTTT; cdr3_aa: CASSEPYRGGADTQYF
v_call: TRBV28; j_call: TRBJ1-3; d_call: NA; clone_size: NA; cdr3_nt: TGTGCCAGCAGTTTGGAGGGGCCGGGAAACACCATATATTTT; cdr3_aa: CASSLEGPGNTIYF
v_call: TRBV11-2; j_call: TRBJ2-5; d_call: TRBD2; clone_size: NA; cdr3_nt: TGTGCCAGCAGCCTTGCGGGGGGTAATCGGGAAGCGACCCAGTACTTC; cdr3_aa: CASSLAGGNREATQYF
v_call: TRBV7-8; j_call: TRBJ2-2; d_call: TRBD2; clone_size: NA; cdr3_nt: TGTGCCAGCAGCATGACTAGCGGGGGAGCCGGGGAGCTGTTTTTT; cdr3_aa: CASSMTSGGAGELFF
v_call: TRBV3-1/TRBV3-2; j_call: TRBJ1-1; d_call: NA; clone_size: few; cdr3_nt: TGTGCCAGCAGCCAATACGACAGAAACACTGAAGCTTTCTTT; cdr3_aa: CASSQYDRNTEAFF
v_call: TRBV7-4; j_call: TRBJ2-1; d_call: TRBD2; clone_size: NA; cdr3_nt: TGTGCCAGCAGATTGATGATTGGGACTAGCGGGAGAGTAATGTACAATGAGCAGTTCTTC; cdr3_aa: CASRLMIGTSGRVMYNEQFF
v_call: TRBV5-1; j_call: TRBJ2-1; d_call: NA; clone_size: NA; cdr3_nt: TGCGCCAGCAGCTTGGAGCCCAATAGTTACAATGAGCAGTTCTTC; cdr3_aa: CASSLEPNSYNEQFF
v_call: TRBV10-1; j_call: TRBJ1-4; d_call: TRBD1; clone_size: NA; cdr3_nt: TGCGCCAGCAGAATTAAGGACAGGGTAAATGAAAAACTGTTTTTT; cdr3_aa: CASRIKDRVNEKLFF
v_call: TRBV6-1; j_call: TRBJ1-5; d_call: NA; clone_size: medium-sized; cdr3_nt: TGTGCCAGCAGTGAAACGGAGGTCAGGTCCCAGCATTTT; cdr3_aa: CASSETEVRSQHF
v_call: TRBV6-1; j_call: TRBJ2-1; d_call: TRBD1; clone_size: NA; cdr3_nt: TGTGCCAGCAGTGAAGGGGTACCGGGACAGGGTAACAATGAGCAGTTCTTC; cdr3_aa: CASSEGVPGQGNNEQFF
v_call: TRBV11-2; j_call: TRBJ2-1; d_call: NA; clone_size: NA; cdr3_nt: TGTGCCAGCAGCTTAGTCCCGTACAATGAGCAGTTCTTC; cdr3_aa: CASSLVPYNEQFF
v_call: TRBV9; j_call: TRBJ2-2; d_call: NA; clone_size: NA; cdr3_nt: TGTGCCAGCAGCGTAGGGGGCGCAGCCGGGGAGCTGTTTTTT; cdr3_aa: CASSVGGAAGELFF
v_call: TRBV6-2/TRBV6-3; j_call: TRBJ2-5; d_call: TRBD1; clone_size: NA; cdr3_nt: TGTGCCAGCAGTGGGAGACAGGGTCTGGGTGAGACCCAGTACTTC; cdr3_aa: CASSGRQGLGETQYF
v_call: TRBV20-1; j_call: TRBJ1-2; d_call: NA; clone_size: NA; cdr3_nt: TGCAGTGCTAGTCCCTCTAACTATGGCTACACCTTC; cdr3_aa: CSASPSNYGYTF
v_call: TRBV5-4; j_call: TRBJ2-3; d_call: TRBD2; clone_size: few; cdr3_nt: TGTGCCAGCAGCTTCGGGGGGGCAGGCACAGATACGCAGTATTTT; cdr3_aa: CASSFGGAGTDTQYF
v_call: TRBV29-1; j_call: TRBJ2-7; d_call: NA; clone_size: NA; cdr3_nt: TGCAGCGTTGTGGTATGGACATCCCGCGAGCAGTACTTC; cdr3_aa: CSVVVWTSREQYF
v_call: TRBV5-1; j_call: TRBJ2-7; d_call: NA; clone_size: NA; cdr3_nt: TGCGCCAGCAGCTTGATCTGGGGCCAGGACGAGCAGTACTTC; cdr3_aa: CASSLIWGQDEQYF
v_call: TRBV10-3; j_call: TRBJ2-5; d_call: TRBD2; clone_size: NA; cdr3_nt: TGTGCCATCAGTGAAGGGACTAGCGGGGGGGAGACCCAGTACTTC; cdr3_aa: CAISEGTSGGETQYF